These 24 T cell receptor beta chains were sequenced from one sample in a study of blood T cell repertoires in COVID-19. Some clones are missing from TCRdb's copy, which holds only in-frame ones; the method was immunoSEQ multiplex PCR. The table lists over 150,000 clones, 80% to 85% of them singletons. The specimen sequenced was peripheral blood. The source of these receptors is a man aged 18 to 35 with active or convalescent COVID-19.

The CDR3 DNA follows: TGTGCCAGCAGTCTCAGGGGGGCAAATCAGCCCCAGCATTTT. Amino acid sequence: CASSLRGANQPQHF. This chain joins TRBV6-5 and TRBJ1-5, with 7 positions matching TRBD1. J was trimmed by 4 bases and V by 5 bases; bases with no gene match: 5. The CDR3 loop spans 14 amino acids. Germline lookup yields CDR1 MNHEY and CDR2 SVGAGI.

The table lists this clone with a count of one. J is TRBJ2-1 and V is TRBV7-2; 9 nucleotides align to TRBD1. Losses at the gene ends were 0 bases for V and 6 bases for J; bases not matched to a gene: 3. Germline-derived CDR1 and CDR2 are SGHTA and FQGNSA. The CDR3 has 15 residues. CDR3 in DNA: TGTGCCAGCAGCTTAGCGGGGGGACAGGGCAATGAGCAGTTCTTC. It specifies CASSLAGGQGNEQFF.

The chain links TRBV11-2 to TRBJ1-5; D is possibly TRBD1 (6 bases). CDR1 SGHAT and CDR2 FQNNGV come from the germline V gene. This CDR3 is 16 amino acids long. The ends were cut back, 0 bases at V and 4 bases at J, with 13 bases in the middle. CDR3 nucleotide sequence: TGTGCCAGCAGCTTAGATGGGGGACATATTAATCAGCCCCAGCATTTT. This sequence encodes CASSLDGGHINQPQHF.

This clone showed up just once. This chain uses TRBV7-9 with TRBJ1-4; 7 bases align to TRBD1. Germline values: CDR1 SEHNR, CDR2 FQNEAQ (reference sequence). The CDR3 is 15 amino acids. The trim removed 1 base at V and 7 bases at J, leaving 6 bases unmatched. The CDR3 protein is CASSLDRGRGEKLFF. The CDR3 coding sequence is TGTGCCAGCAGCTTAGACAGGGGCAGGGGTGAAAAACTGTTTTTT.

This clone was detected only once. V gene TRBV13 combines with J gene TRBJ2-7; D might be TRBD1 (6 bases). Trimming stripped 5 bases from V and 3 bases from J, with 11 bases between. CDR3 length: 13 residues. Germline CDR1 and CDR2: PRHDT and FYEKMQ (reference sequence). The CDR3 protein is CASSPTGIYEQYF. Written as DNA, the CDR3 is TGTGCCAGCAGCCCCACAGGGATCTACGAGCAGTACTTC.

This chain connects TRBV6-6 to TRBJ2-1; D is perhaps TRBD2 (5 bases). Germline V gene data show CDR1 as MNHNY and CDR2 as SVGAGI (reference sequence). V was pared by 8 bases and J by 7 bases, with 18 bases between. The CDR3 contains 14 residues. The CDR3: CASQEDGRANEQFF. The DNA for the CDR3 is TGTGCCAGCCAAGAGGACGGGCGGGCAAATGAGCAGTTCTTC.

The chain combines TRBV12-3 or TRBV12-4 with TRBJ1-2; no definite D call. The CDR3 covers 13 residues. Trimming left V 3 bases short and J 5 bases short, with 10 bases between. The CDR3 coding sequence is TGTGCCAGCAGTTTCGAGGGAGGGTATGGCTACACCTTC. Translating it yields CASSFEGGYGYTF.

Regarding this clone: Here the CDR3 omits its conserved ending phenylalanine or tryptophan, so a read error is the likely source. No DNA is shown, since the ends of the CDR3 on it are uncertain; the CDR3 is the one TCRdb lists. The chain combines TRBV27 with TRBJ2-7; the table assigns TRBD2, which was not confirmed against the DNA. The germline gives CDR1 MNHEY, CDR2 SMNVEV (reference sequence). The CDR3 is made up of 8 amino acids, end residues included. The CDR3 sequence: CASRAAAA.

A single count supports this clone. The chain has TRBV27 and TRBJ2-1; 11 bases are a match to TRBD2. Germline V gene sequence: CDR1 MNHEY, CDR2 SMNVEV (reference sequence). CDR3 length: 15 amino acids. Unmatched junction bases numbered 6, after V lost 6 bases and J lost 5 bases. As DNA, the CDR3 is TGTGCCAGCAGGGAAATAGCGGGAGGGAACAATGAGCAGTTCTTC. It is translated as CASREIAGGNNEQFF.

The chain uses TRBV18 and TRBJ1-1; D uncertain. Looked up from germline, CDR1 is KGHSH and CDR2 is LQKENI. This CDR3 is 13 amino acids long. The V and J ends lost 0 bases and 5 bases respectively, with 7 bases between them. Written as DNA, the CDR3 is TGTGCCAGCTCACCACCGCCAGATACTGAAGCTTTCTTT. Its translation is CASSPPPDTEAFF.

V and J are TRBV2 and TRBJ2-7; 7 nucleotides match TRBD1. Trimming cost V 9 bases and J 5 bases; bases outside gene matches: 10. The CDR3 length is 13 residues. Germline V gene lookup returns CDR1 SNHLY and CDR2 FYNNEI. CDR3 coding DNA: TGTGCCAGGGCGGCAGGGGGTATCCACGAGCAGTACTTC. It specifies CARAAGGIHEQYF.

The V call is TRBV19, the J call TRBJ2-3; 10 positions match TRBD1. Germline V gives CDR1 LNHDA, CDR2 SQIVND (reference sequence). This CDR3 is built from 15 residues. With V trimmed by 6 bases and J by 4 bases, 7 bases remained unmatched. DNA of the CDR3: TGTGCCAGTAGGCTCCGACAGGGGGCTTCAGATACGCAGTATTTT. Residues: CASRLRQGASDTQYF.

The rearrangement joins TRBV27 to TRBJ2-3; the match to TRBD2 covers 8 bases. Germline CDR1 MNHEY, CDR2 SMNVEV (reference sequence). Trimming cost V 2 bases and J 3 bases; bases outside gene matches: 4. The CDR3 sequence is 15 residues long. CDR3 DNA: TGTGCCAGCAGTTTAGAGCGGGAGAGGACAGATACGCAGTATTTT. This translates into CASSLERERTDTQYF.

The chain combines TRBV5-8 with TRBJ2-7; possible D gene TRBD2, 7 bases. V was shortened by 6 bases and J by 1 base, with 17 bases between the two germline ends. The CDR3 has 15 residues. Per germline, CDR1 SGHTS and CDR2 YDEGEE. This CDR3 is CASNQRGADSYEQYF. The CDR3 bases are TGTGCCAGCAACCAACGGGGGGCAGATTCCTACGAGCAGTACTTC.

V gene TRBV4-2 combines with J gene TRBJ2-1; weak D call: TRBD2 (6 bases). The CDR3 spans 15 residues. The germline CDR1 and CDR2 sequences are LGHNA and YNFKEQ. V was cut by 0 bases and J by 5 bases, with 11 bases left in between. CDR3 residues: CASSQERGANNEQFF. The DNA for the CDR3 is TGTGCCAGCAGCCAAGAGCGGGGCGCGAACAATGAGCAGTTCTTC.

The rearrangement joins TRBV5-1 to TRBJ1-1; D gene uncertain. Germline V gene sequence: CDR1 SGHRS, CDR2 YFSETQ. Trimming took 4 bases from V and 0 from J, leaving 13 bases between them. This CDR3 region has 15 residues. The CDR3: CASSKDIALNTEAFF. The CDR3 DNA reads TGCGCCAGCAGCAAAGACATTGCCTTGAACACTGAAGCTTTCTTT.

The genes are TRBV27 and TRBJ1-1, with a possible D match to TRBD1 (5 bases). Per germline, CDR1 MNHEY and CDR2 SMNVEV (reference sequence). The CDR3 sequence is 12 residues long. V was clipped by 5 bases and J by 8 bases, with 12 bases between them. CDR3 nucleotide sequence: TGTGCCAGCAGTCGGGGGACGGCCGAAGCTTTCTTT. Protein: CASSRGTAEAFF.

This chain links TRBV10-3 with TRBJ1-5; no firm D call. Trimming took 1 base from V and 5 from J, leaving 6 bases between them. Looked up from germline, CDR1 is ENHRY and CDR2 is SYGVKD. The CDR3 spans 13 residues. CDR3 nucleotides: TGTGCCATCAGTGAGTTCCCCTATCAGCCCCAGCATTTT. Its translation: CAISEFPYQPQHF.

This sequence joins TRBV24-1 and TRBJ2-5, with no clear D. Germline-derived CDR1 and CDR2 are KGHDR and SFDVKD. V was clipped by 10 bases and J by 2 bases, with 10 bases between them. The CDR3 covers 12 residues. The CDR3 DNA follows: TGTGCCACTGAGAGCGTTCAAGAGACCCAGTACTTC. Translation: CATESVQETQYF.

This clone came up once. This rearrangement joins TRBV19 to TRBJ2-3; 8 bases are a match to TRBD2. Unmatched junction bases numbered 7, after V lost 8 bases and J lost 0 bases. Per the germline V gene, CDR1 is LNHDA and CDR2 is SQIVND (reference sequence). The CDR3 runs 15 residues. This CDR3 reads CASASGGLSTDTQYF. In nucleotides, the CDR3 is TGTGCCAGTGCGAGCGGGGGCCTTAGCACAGATACGCAGTATTTT.

The DNA for the CDR3 is TGTGCCAGCAGCTTGGTCGATCTTCGGGGTGAGCAGTTCTTC. It codes for CASSLVDLRGEQFF. The chain is built from TRBV5-4 and TRBJ2-1, with D perhaps TRBD2 (5 bases). V was pared by 0 bases and J by 9 bases, with 13 bases between. Germline V lookup: CDR1 SGHNT, CDR2 YYREEE (reference sequence). The CDR3 runs to 14 residues.

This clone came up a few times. The CDR3 reads CASSLAGGFGNTIYF. In DNA form, the CDR3 reads TGTGCCAGCAGCTTAGCAGGAGGGTTCGGAAACACCATATATTTT. This chain uses TRBV7-9 with TRBJ1-3; unclear D gene. Germline loops: CDR1 SEHNR, CDR2 FQNEAQ (reference sequence). The CDR3 consists of 15 residues. The ends were cut back, 0 bases at V and 4 bases at J, with 10 bases in the middle.

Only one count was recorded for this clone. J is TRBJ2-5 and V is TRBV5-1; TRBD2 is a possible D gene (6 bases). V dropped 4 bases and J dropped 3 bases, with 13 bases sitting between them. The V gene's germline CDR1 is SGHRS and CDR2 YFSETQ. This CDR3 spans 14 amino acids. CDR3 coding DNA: TGCGCCAGCAGCCCACGACTAGGAAAAGAGACCCAGTACTTC. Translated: CASSPRLGKETQYF.

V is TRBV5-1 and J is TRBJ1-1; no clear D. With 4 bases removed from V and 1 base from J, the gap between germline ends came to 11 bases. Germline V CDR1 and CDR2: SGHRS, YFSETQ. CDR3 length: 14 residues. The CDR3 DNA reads TGCGCCAGCAGCAAGGACGGGAGGAACACTGAAGCTTTCTTT. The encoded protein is CASSKDGRNTEAFF.